Following are 13 T cell receptor beta chains from one sample sequenced in a study of T-cell memory formation after mild COVID-19. MiXCR, applied by TCRdb to the 5' RACE reads, yields one record per CDR3 protein. The sample gives fewer than 500,000 distinct CDR3 sequences, around 27% of which show up once; about 12% is in the top ten. The sequenced material came from PBMCs or a T cell subset sorted from them (not recorded which). The receptors shown here come from an adult woman who had mild COVID-19 (a few samples of this study predate the infection). Cell type and time point are not known.

The gene calls are TRBV5-1 and TRBJ2-5; D might be TRBD2 (5 bases). Per germline, CDR1 SGHRS and CDR2 YFSETQ. CDR3 length: 16 residues. V dropped 2 bases and J dropped 5 bases, with 19 bases sitting between them. CDR3 sequence reads: CASSFSPPTTGETQYF. CDR3 nucleotides: TGCGCCAGCAGCTTCAGTCCCCCCACCACGGGGGAGACCCAGTACTTC.

This clonotype was detected only a few times. The rearrangement links TRBV12-3 or TRBV12-4 to TRBJ2-3; D uncertain. The CDR3 is made up of 11 amino acids. Trimming took 8 bases from V and 2 from J, leaving 5 bases between them. The CDR3 sequence is CASVYTDTQYF. In DNA form, the CDR3 reads TGTGCCAGCGTCTACACAGATACGCAGTATTTT.

This clonotype was counted a few times. The chain carries TRBV11-3 and TRBJ2-3, with TRBD1 matching 8 bases. Per germline, CDR1 SGHNT and CDR2 YENEEA. The trim removed 1 base at V and 3 bases at J, leaving 12 bases unmatched. CDR3 length: 18 amino acids. CDR3 region: CASSLGFGPGGATDTQYF. The CDR3 DNA follows: TGTGCCAGCAGCTTAGGGTTCGGTCCAGGGGGCGCGACAGATACGCAGTATTTT.

The V call is TRBV20-1, the J call TRBJ2-1; TRBD2 is a possible D gene (6 bases). The V and J ends lost 0 bases and 1 base respectively, with 10 bases between them. The germline CDR1 and CDR2 sequences are DFQATT and SNEGSKA (reference sequence). The CDR3 contains 15 residues. The CDR3 nucleotides are TGCAGTGCTAGAGATCGAGGGAGGTCCTACAATGAGCAGTTCTTC. It encodes CSARDRGRSYNEQFF.

This clonotype was picked up a small number of times. V usage is TRBV9 and J usage is TRBJ1-1, with D possibly being TRBD1 (5 bases). Trimming removed 3 bases from V and 2 bases from J, with 11 bases in between. Germline V lookup: CDR1 SGDLS, CDR2 YYNGEE. CDR3 size: 14 residues. The CDR3 DNA sequence: TGTGCCAGCAGCGCGGGGGATCTTAACACTGAAGCTTTCTTT. Protein: CASSAGDLNTEAFF.

This chain uses TRBV20-1 with TRBJ1-2; TRBD1 is a possible D gene (6 bases). Looked up from germline, CDR1 is DFQATT and CDR2 is SNEGSKA (reference sequence). This CDR3 comprises 15 residues. Trimming stripped 1 base from V and 2 bases from J, with 14 bases between. CDR3 region: CSARARDNSNYGYTF. DNA of the CDR3: TGCAGTGCTAGAGCTCGGGACAACTCGAACTATGGCTACACCTTC.

The genes are TRBV4-1 and TRBJ1-2; D may be TRBD1 (5 bases). CDR3 length: 16 amino acids. Germline assignment: CDR1 MGHRA and CDR2 YSYEKL. V was clipped by 0 bases and J by 4 bases, with 15 bases between them. In DNA, the CDR3 is TGCGCCAGCAGCCAAGATCTGTTAACAGGACGCTATGGCTACACCTTC. Translated: CASSQDLLTGRYGYTF.

This clonotype has only a few counts. The chain couples TRBV7-2 to TRBJ1-1; no firm D call. The V end lost 5 bases, the J end lost 3 bases, and 13 bases lay between the germline ends. The CDR3 loop spans 14 amino acids. Per germline, CDR1 SGHTA and CDR2 FQGNSA. DNA for the CDR3: TGTGCCAGCAGCCCCCTTAGCTTGGACACTGAAGCTTTCTTT. As protein: CASSPLSLDTEAFF.

The CDR3 DNA reads as TGTGCCAGCAACAGACGGACAAACACTGAAGCTTTCTTT. Encoded protein: CASNRRTNTEAFF. The chain recombines TRBV6-6 with TRBJ1-1, with D tentatively TRBD1 (5 bases). Looked up from germline, CDR1 is MNHNY and CDR2 is SVGAGI (reference sequence). The CDR3 runs 13 residues. Between the trimmed V and J ends, which lost 7 bases and 2 bases, there was a span of 11 bases.

The chain employs TRBV10-3 and TRBJ2-7; TRBD2 aligns across 14 bases. Germline V lookup: CDR1 ENHRY, CDR2 SYGVKD. The CDR3 totals 15 residues. Unmatched junction bases numbered 2, after V lost 4 bases and J lost 3 bases. DNA for the CDR3: TGTGCCATCAGTGCGACTAGCGGGGGGGTCTACGAGCAGTACTTC. It encodes CAISATSGGVYEQYF.

This clonotype has more than one count but fewer than ten. J is TRBJ2-7 and V is TRBV12-3 or TRBV12-4, with TRBD2 matching over 7 bases. V shed 5 bases and J 3 bases; nucleotides not matched to a gene: 10. The CDR3 is made up of 15 amino acids. The CDR3 here is CASSPLAGGGYEQYF. CDR3 bases: TGTGCCAGCAGTCCCCTGGCCGGCGGGGGCTACGAGCAGTACTTC.

The chain combines TRBV24-1 with TRBJ2-2, with unresolved D. Trimming removed 7 bases at V and 6 bases at J, with 8 bases between. Per germline, CDR1 KGHDR and CDR2 SFDVKD. This CDR3 comprises 12 residues. The CDR3 DNA sequence: TGTGCCACCAGAAAAGAGTCCGGGGAGCTGTTTTTT. Translation: CATRKESGELFF.

This clonotype was seen only a few times. V gene TRBV19 combines with J gene TRBJ1-1; no firm D call. V lost 7 bases and J lost 1, with 19 bases in between. The germline CDR1 and CDR2 sequences are LNHDA and SQIVND (reference sequence). CDR3 length equals 16 residues. This CDR3 reads CASMPRGWAENTEAFF. The CDR3 coding sequence is TGTGCCAGTATGCCCCGAGGTTGGGCAGAGAACACTGAAGCTTTCTTT. The whole variable domain, filled in from reference TRBV19 and TRBJ1-1, reads DGGITQSPKYLFRKEGQNVTLSCEQNLNHDAMYWYRQDPGQGLRLIYYSQIVNDFQKGDIAEGYSVSREKKESFPLTVTSAQKNPTAFYLCASMPRGWAENTEAFFGQGTRLTVV.